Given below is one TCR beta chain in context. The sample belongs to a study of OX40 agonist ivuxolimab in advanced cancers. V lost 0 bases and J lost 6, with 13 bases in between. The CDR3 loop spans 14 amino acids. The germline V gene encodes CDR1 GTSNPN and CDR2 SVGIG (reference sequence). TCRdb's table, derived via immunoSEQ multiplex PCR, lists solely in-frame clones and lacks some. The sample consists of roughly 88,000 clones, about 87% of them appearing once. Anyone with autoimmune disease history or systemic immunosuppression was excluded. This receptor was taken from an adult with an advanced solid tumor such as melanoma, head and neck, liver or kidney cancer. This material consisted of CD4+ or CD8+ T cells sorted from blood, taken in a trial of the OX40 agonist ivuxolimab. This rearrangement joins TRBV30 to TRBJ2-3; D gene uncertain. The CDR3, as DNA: TGTGCCTGGAGTGTAAAGGCTCTGTCCGATACGCAGTATTTT. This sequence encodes CAWSVKALSDTQYF.